This entry describes one T cell receptor beta chain. These data are taken from a study of blood T cell repertoires in COVID-19. Study-level information: Researchers got acute and convalescent COVID-19 samples from the United States, Italy and Spain. PBMCs, B-cell-depleted T cells, or T cells were the source of the cDNA or gDNA that made up the material.

Per the authors' pipeline: By means of reference gene primer amplification, nucleated cell counts were estimated. Sequenced by immunoSEQ multiplex PCR; TCRdb stores in-frame clones only, minus some. The D gene and trimming were derived from the DNA, and the V and J assignments and clone size from that table. The data hold some 320,000 clones, with about 90% observed a single time. Germline assignment: CDR1 LGHDT and CDR2 YNNKEL (reference sequence). The CDR3 has 14 amino acids. J gave up 12 bases and V 1 base, and 8 bases lay outside the gene matches. The chain has TRBV3-1 (or the pseudogene TRBV3-2) and TRBJ2-1; 8 bases are shared with TRBD2. Sequenced material: peripheral blood. This sequence originates from a woman aged 45-65 years who had recovered from COVID-19. This chain's CDR3 is CASSQAGGVVGQFF. DNA of the CDR3: TGTGCCAGCAGCCAAGCGGGGGGGGTTGTCGGGCAGTTCTTC.